This T cell receptor beta chain comes out of a study of T-cell reconstitution after alpha-beta-depleted transplantation in children. The CDR3 has 14 residues. Germline CDR1 is DFQATT and CDR2 is SNEGSKA (reference sequence). The V segment lost 4 bases and the J segment 8 bases; nucleotides outside the gene matches: 10. General study results and limits: Newly generated T cells supplied most T-cell counts and diversity one year post-transplant. Expanded graft clones, several hundred of them, were reportedly the source of alpha-beta T cells about two months after transplant.

About this clonotype itself: The antigen is undetermined.

As it was prepared, the TCRbeta library received unique molecular identifiers. TCRdb processed the PCR reads anew with MiXCR; each CDR3 protein has one entry. Altogether 700,000 or so distinct CDR3 sequences are present, about an eighth being singletons, with the ten largest covering 0.65% to 0.9%. This sequence was found in a girl aged 2 to 9 with congenital amegakaryocytic thrombocytopenia, due to receive a stem cell transplant. The source material was PBMCs, sampled before TCRalphabeta/CD19-depleted stem cell transplant. V gene TRBV20-1 combines with J gene TRBJ2-3, with TRBD2 matching 9 bases. The CDR3: CSATTGSGSSTQYF. The CDR3 DNA reads as TGCAGTGCTACCACCGGTAGCGGGAGTAGTACGCAGTATTTT.